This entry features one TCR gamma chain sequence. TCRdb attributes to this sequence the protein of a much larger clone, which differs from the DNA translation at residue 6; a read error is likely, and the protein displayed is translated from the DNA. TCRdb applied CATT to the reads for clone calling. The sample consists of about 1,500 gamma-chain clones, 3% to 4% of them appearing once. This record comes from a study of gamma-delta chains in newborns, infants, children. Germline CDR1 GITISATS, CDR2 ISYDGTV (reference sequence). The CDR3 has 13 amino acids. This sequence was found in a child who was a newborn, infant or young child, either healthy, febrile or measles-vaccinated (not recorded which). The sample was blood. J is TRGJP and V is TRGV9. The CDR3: CALWESGKKIKVF. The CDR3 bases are TGTGCCTTGTGGGAGTCGGGCAAAAAAATCAAGGTATTT.